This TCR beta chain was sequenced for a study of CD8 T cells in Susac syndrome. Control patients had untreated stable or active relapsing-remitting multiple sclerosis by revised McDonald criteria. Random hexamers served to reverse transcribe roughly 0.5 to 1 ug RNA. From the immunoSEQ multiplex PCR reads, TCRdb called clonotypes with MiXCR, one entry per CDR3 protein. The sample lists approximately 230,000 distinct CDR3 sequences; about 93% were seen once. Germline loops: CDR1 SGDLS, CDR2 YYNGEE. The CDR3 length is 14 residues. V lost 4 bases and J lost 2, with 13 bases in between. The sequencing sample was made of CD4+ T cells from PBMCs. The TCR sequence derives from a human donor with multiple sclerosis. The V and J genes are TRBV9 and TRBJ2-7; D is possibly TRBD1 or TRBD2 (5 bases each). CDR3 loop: CASSPRAGPYEQYF. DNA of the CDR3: TGTGCCAGCAGCCCCAGGGCGGGCCCCTACGAGCAGTACTTC.